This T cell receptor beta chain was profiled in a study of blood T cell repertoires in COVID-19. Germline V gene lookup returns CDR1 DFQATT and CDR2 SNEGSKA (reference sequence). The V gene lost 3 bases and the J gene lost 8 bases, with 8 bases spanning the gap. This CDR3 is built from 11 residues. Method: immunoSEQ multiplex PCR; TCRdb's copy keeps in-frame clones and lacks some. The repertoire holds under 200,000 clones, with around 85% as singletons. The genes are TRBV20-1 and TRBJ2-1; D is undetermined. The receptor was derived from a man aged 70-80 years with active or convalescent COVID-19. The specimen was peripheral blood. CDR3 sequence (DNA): TGCAGTGCTAGTTATGGCCATGAGCAGTTCTTC. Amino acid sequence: CSASYGHEQFF.